The 30 T cell receptor beta chains below come from one sample, sequenced in a study of shared clonotypes between healthy human individuals. Libraries were prepared by immunoSEQ multiplex PCR; TCRdb keeps only in-frame clonotypes and omits some of them. The sample shows about 2.4 million clones, under 95% of them seen only once. The sequencing sample was made of naive CD4+ T cells from PBMCs. Described subset: CD45RA+ positively selected. These receptors were collected from a man between 18 and 29 years old in good health. Some clones in this sample may be carry-over from other donors' samples.

V is TRBV28 and J is TRBJ1-4; 11 bases are shared with TRBD1. The CDR3 runs 15 residues. The germline V gene encodes CDR1 MDHEN and CDR2 SYDVKM. With 3 bases clipped from V and 5 bases from J, the junction kept 2 bases outside the gene matches. The CDR3: CASSFGDRGNEKLFF. The CDR3 DNA reads TGTGCCAGCAGTTTCGGGGACAGGGGGAATGAAAAACTGTTTTTT. The complete variable domain, with remaining parts taken from reference TRBV28 and TRBJ1-4, reads DVKVTQSSRYLVKRTGEKVFLECVQDMDHENMFWYRQDPGLGLRLIYFSYDVKMKEKGDIPEGYSVSREKKERFSLILESASTNQTSMYLCASSFGDRGNEKLFFGSGTQLSVL.

Regarding this clone: Other DNA sequences from this sample encode an identical CDR3 as well. The chain recombines TRBV11-2 with TRBJ1-1, with D unresolved. The germline V gene has CDR1 SGHAT and CDR2 FQNNGV. Trimming cost V 3 bases and J 5 bases, with 4 bases left between them. The CDR3 is 11 amino acids. CDR3 in DNA: TGTGCCAGCAGCTTGGGAACTGAAGCTTTCTTT. Translation gives CASSLGTEAFF.

CDR3 in DNA: TGTGCCAGCAGTTCCATAGGACAGTCCCCCTACGAGCAGTACTTC. This translates into CASSSIGQSPYEQYF. The V call is TRBV28, the J call TRBJ2-7, with D maybe TRBD1 (6 bases). V was clipped by 4 bases and J by 2 bases, with 15 bases between them. This CDR3 has 15 residues. CDR1 MDHEN and CDR2 SYDVKM come from the germline V gene.

The genes are TRBV5-4 and TRBJ2-5; D might be TRBD1 (5 bases). This CDR3 comprises 15 residues. With 4 bases removed from V and 4 bases from J, the gap between germline ends came to 17 bases. CDR1 is SGHNT and CDR2 is YYREEE in the germline V gene (reference sequence). CDR3: CASSRGGVEGETQYF. DNA for the CDR3: TGTGCCAGCAGCAGGGGTGGGGTCGAAGGAGAGACCCAGTACTTC.

This chain uses TRBV5-6 with TRBJ1-5; a weak D match, TRBD1 (6 bases). The CDR3 is 16 residues long. The V end was cut by 1 base, the J end by 5 bases, with 16 bases between. The V gene's germline CDR1 is SGHDT and CDR2 YYEEEE. The CDR3 coding sequence is TGTGCCAGCAGCTTGAGGGGGATGGTCAACGATCAGCCCCAGCATTTT. It specifies CASSLRGMVNDQPQHF.

The rearrangement uses TRBV29-1 and TRBJ2-5; D remains unclear. The assigned J gene may be wrong: the sequence end matches TRBJ2-7 better. The CDR3 loop spans 13 amino acids. Germline lookup yields CDR1 SQVTM and CDR2 ANQGSEA. CDR3 sequence reads: CSVAGRASYEQYF. CDR3 coding DNA: TGCAGCGTAGCCGGACGGGCCTCCTACGAGCAGTACTTC.

The chain has TRBV7-2 and TRBJ2-1; 12 positions agree with TRBD2. J was trimmed by 6 bases and V by 5 bases; bases with no gene match: 8. The CDR3 spans 16 residues. Germline CDR1 is SGHTA and CDR2 is FQGNSA. DNA for the CDR3: TGTGCCAGCAGCACACGGACTAGCGGGATTGGCAATGAGCAGTTCTTC. As protein: CASSTRTSGIGNEQFF.

The chain has TRBV5-4 and TRBJ2-5; no reliable D call. CDR1 SGHNT and CDR2 YYREEE come from the germline V gene (reference sequence). This CDR3 has 13 residues. The germline V and J ends were trimmed by 4 bases and 2 bases, with 9 bases remaining between them. The CDR3 nucleotides are TGTGCCAGCAGCCTGACTCGACAAGAGACCCAGTACTTC. It encodes CASSLTRQETQYF.

CDR3 sequence: CASSQGGQGPNYGYTF. CDR3 in DNA: TGTGCCAGCTCTCAAGGGGGACAGGGGCCTAACTATGGCTACACCTTC. The chain uses TRBV18 and TRBJ1-2; 10 bases agree with TRBD1. CDR1 and CDR2 (germline): KGHSH, LQKENI. V was clipped by 6 bases and J by 0 bases; unmatched bases: 7. This CDR3 contains 16 residues.

This clone was picked up one time. The same CDR3 is also encoded by other DNA sequences in this sample. V is TRBV5-1 and J is TRBJ1-1; 7 bases agree with TRBD1. The trim removed 4 bases at V and 3 bases at J, leaving 6 bases unmatched. Germline CDR1 is SGHRS and CDR2 is YFSETQ. CDR3 length: 14 amino acids. In DNA, the CDR3 is TGCGCCAGCAGCCGAGACAGGGAGGACACTGAAGCTTTCTTT. It translates to CASSRDREDTEAFF.

This clone was observed a single time. V and J are TRBV5-4 and TRBJ2-7; D is possibly TRBD1 (5 bases). The CDR3 length is 14 residues. Germline V gene lookup returns CDR1 SGHNT and CDR2 YYREEE (reference sequence). Trimming stripped 3 bases from V and 3 bases from J, with 13 bases between. CDR3 coding DNA: TGTGCCAGCAGCTCCGGAGCTAGGGGCTACGAGCAGTACTTC. Encoded protein: CASSSGARGYEQYF.

This chain uses TRBV18 with TRBJ1-1; TRBD1 aligns across 8 bases. CDR3 length: 12 amino acids. Germline V lookup: CDR1 KGHSH, CDR2 LQKENI. V lost 4 bases, J lost 11 bases, and 6 bases stayed unmatched. This CDR3 is CASSLRTGLAFF. The CDR3 DNA follows: TGTGCCAGCTCACTACGGACAGGGTTGGCTTTCTTT.

In regard to this clone: The same CDR3 also results from other DNA sequences found in this sample. The gene calls are TRBV5-1 and TRBJ2-7, with D uncertain. This CDR3 comprises 11 residues. Per the germline V gene, CDR1 is SGHRS and CDR2 is YFSETQ. The germline V and J ends were trimmed by 3 bases and 3 bases, with 4 bases remaining between them. The CDR3 DNA reads as TGCGCCAGCAGCTCAAGCTACGAGCAGTACTTC. This gives the protein CASSSSYEQYF. Variable domain in full (rest from reference TRBV5-1 and TRBJ2-7): KAGVTQTPRYLIKTRGQQVTLSCSPISGHRSVSWYQQTPGQGLQFLFEYFSETQRNKGNFPGRFSGRQFSNSRSEMNVSTLELGDSALYLCASSSSYEQYFGPGTRLTVT.

The rearrangement joins TRBV28 to TRBJ1-4; D is uncertain. Trimming cost V 8 bases and J 0 bases, with 10 bases left between them. The CDR3 runs to 14 residues. CDR1 and CDR2 (germline): MDHEN, SYDVKM. The CDR3 spells CASGRGTTNEKLFF. The DNA for the CDR3 is TGTGCCAGCGGACGGGGTACAACTAATGAAAAACTGTTTTTT.

The chain recombines TRBV5-1 with TRBJ1-1; the D gene is possibly TRBD1 (5 bases). The CDR3 contains 15 residues. Germline V gene lookup returns CDR1 SGHRS and CDR2 YFSETQ. V gave up 4 bases and J gave up 5 bases, with 18 bases separating them. The CDR3 DNA sequence: TGCGCCAGCAGCCCCAGAGCAGGGACGAGTACTGAAGCTTTCTTT. It yields the protein CASSPRAGTSTEAFF.

Here the CDR3 DNA reads TGTGCCAGCAGCTTCAGACCCCACCCGGCTGAAGCTTTCTTT. Its translation: CASSFRPHPAEAFF. The chain couples TRBV5-6 to TRBJ1-1; D is unresolved. The germline V and J ends were trimmed by 2 bases and 6 bases, with 14 bases remaining between them. Per germline, CDR1 SGHDT and CDR2 YYEEEE. There are 14 residues in the CDR3. Filled out from reference TRBV5-6 and TRBJ1-1, the complete variable domain reads DAGVTQSPTHLIKTRGQQVTLRCSPKSGHDTVSWYQQALGQGPQFIFQYYEEEERQRGNFPDRFSGHQFPNYSSELNVNALLLGDSALYLCASSFRPHPAEAFFGQGTRLTVV.

This clone was recorded only once. The gene calls are TRBV28 and TRBJ2-7; 8 nucleotides match TRBD1. The J segment lost 4 bases and the V segment lost 6 bases, leaving 8 bases of the junction unmatched. The CDR3 totals 14 residues. Per germline, CDR1 MDHEN and CDR2 SYDVKM. The CDR3 sequence: CASRTTGVTYEQYF. The CDR3 DNA is TGTGCCAGCAGGACGACAGGGGTGACTTACGAGCAGTACTTC.

A remark on this clone: The same CDR3 can be traced to other DNA sequences in this sample. This chain connects TRBV2 to TRBJ1-1, with 8 nucleotides matching TRBD1. This CDR3 contains 14 residues. Germline CDR1 is SNHLY and CDR2 is FYNNEI. With 6 bases clipped from V and 1 base from J, the junction kept 4 bases outside the gene matches. The CDR3 DNA is TGTGCCAGCAGCGGACAGGGAGCGAACACTGAAGCTTTCTTT. Protein sequence: CASSGQGANTEAFF.

The rearrangement uses TRBV5-1 and TRBJ1-1; 8 positions match TRBD1. Germline assignment: CDR1 SGHRS and CDR2 YFSETQ. V was pared by 3 bases and J by 0 bases, with 1 base of the junction left unmatched. This CDR3 contains 14 residues. As DNA, the CDR3 is TGCGCCAGCAGCTCACAGGGGGTGAACACTGAAGCTTTCTTT. Amino acid sequence: CASSSQGVNTEAFF. Full variable domain (outside the CDR3, taken from reference TRBV5-1 and TRBJ1-1): KAGVTQTPRYLIKTRGQQVTLSCSPISGHRSVSWYQQTPGQGLQFLFEYFSETQRNKGNFPGRFSGRQFSNSRSEMNVSTLELGDSALYLCASSSQGVNTEAFFGQGTRLTVV.

The chain uses TRBV5-1 and TRBJ1-5; the match to TRBD1 covers 7 bases. Germline V lookup: CDR1 SGHRS, CDR2 YFSETQ. J was trimmed by 1 base and V by 4 bases; bases with no gene match: 11. This CDR3 comprises 17 residues. This chain's CDR3 is CASSPADRRASNQPQHF. CDR3 sequence (DNA): TGCGCCAGCAGCCCGGCGGACAGGCGGGCGAGCAATCAGCCCCAGCATTTT.

The rearrangement links TRBV7-2 to TRBJ1-4, with TRBD1 matching 10 bases. The junction had 3 bases not matched to a gene; V was cut back by 1 base and J by 4 bases. CDR1 SGHTA and CDR2 FQGNSA come from the germline V gene. This CDR3 is built from 16 residues. The CDR3 coding sequence is TGTGCCAGCAGCTTAGGGCGGACAGGGGGTAATGAAAAACTGTTTTTT. Translating it yields CASSLGRTGGNEKLFF. The full variable domain, rest sourced from reference TRBV7-2 and TRBJ1-4, is GAGVSQSPSNKVTEKGKDVELRCDPISGHTALYWYRQSLGQGLEFLIYFQGNSAPDKSGLPSDRFSAERTGGSVSTLTIQRTQQEDSAVYLCASSLGRTGGNEKLFFGSGTQLSVL.

V and J are TRBV28 and TRBJ2-7; D unresolved. CDR3 size: 14 residues. CDR1 and CDR2 (germline): MDHEN, SYDVKM. Trimming left V 6 bases short and J 2 bases short, with 14 bases between. The DNA of the CDR3 is TGTGCCAGCAGCCCCAGTTATAAGACCTACGAGCAGTACTTC. Amino acid sequence: CASSPSYKTYEQYF. Based on the CDR3 plus reference TRBV28 and TRBJ2-7, the full variable domain is DVKVTQSSRYLVKRTGEKVFLECVQDMDHENMFWYRQDPGLGLRLIYFSYDVKMKEKGDIPEGYSVSREKKERFSLILESASTNQTSMYLCASSPSYKTYEQYFGPGTRLTVT.

The rearrangement joins TRBV5-8 to TRBJ2-5; D might be TRBD2 (6 bases). The CDR3 loop spans 15 amino acids. The germline gives CDR1 SGHTS, CDR2 YDEGEE. V lost 4 bases, J lost 3 bases, and 16 bases lay in between. CDR3 region: CASSLFGGAKETQYF. The CDR3 bases are TGTGCCAGCAGCCTCTTCGGGGGAGCAAAAGAGACCCAGTACTTC.

This clone was picked up one time. The chain employs TRBV18 and TRBJ2-5; D call uncertain. The CDR3 spans 13 residues. Germline CDR1 and CDR2: KGHSH and LQKENI. The germline V and J ends were trimmed by 1 base and 8 bases, with 11 bases remaining between them. CDR3: CASSPHGPATQYF. The CDR3 DNA reads as TGTGCCAGCTCACCACACGGCCCTGCCACCCAGTACTTC. Supplemented by reference TRBV18 and TRBJ2-5, the full variable domain reads NAGVMQNPRHLVRRRGQEARLRCSPMKGHSHVYWYRQLPEEGLKFMVYLQKENIIDESGMPKERFSAEFPKEGPSILRIQQVVRGDSAAYFCASSPHGPATQYFGPGTRLLVL.

The V call is TRBV6-1, the J call TRBJ2-4; D could derive from TRBD1 or TRBD2 (5 bases each). The CDR3 contains 15 residues. V lost 1 base and J lost 8, with 15 bases in between. Germline CDR1 reads MNHNS; CDR2 reads SASEGT. The CDR3: CASSEVGVRGDIQYF. In nucleotides, the CDR3 is TGTGCCAGCAGTGAAGTGGGGGTCAGAGGGGACATTCAGTACTTC.

About this clone itself: This sample also contains other DNA sequences that code for the same CDR3. This sequence joins TRBV27 and TRBJ1-2; no clear D gene. The CDR3 is 13 amino acids. Germline V gene lookup returns CDR1 MNHEY and CDR2 SMNVEV (reference sequence). With 3 bases removed from V and 2 bases from J, the gap between germline ends came to 7 bases. In nucleotides, the CDR3 is TGTGCCAGCAGTTTCGGCAGGAACTATGGCTACACCTTC. It encodes CASSFGRNYGYTF.

The V call is TRBV28, the J call TRBJ1-5; D is uncertain. V was clipped by 6 bases and J by 11 bases, with 17 bases between them. The CDR3 has 13 amino acids. Per the germline V gene, CDR1 is MDHEN and CDR2 is SYDVKM. CDR3 residues: CASRRPPSSSQHF. The DNA for the CDR3 is TGTGCCAGCAGACGACCCCCGTCGAGTTCCCAGCATTTT.

V gene TRBV7-2 combines with J gene TRBJ1-5; D possibly corresponds to TRBD1 (5 bases). Germline V gene data show CDR1 as SGHTA and CDR2 as FQGNSA. The ends were cut back, 0 bases at V and 9 bases at J, with 15 bases in the middle. CDR3 length: 15 amino acids. The CDR3 DNA reads TGTGCCAGCAGCTTAGCCATCGGGGCCGCGTCGCCCCAGCATTTT. Translating it yields CASSLAIGAASPQHF.

A single count supports this clone. The chain recombines TRBV28 with TRBJ2-1; 11 nucleotides align to TRBD2. Germline V lookup: CDR1 MDHEN, CDR2 SYDVKM. The CDR3 is made up of 15 amino acids. Trimming at V came to 3 bases and at J to 15 bases, leaving 13 bases not matched to a gene. The CDR3 region has the DNA TGTGCCAGCAGTTTCCCGACTAGCGGGATTCCGGAACGGTTCTTC. This codes for CASSFPTSGIPERFF.

Regarding this clone: Distinct nucleotide sequences in the sample also encode this CDR3. V is TRBV20-1 and J is TRBJ2-5; D gene ambiguous. The V gene lost 5 bases and the J gene lost 2 bases, with 3 bases spanning the gap. Germline V lookup: CDR1 DFQATT, CDR2 SNEGSKA (reference sequence). CDR3 length equals 10 residues. The CDR3 region is CSALQETQYF. For the CDR3, the DNA is TGCAGTGCTTTACAAGAGACCCAGTACTTC.